This T cell receptor beta chain was found in a study of early T cells in non-severe SARS-CoV-2 infection. V was trimmed by 5 bases and J by 2 bases, leaving 13 bases between them. The CDR3 has 13 residues. Per germline, CDR1 DFQATT and CDR2 SNEGSKA (reference sequence). The TCR library protocol attached unique molecular identifiers to the individual cDNA molecules. TCRdb reprocessed the 5' RACE reads via MiXCR and lists one record per CDR3 protein. The top ten clones hold roughly 22% of a sample with 30,000 or so distinct CDR3 sequences, about 4.9% of them seen once. This clonotype was found many times.

This chain uses TRBV20-1 with TRBJ2-7; D perhaps matches TRBD2 (5 bases). Specimen: whole blood. The sequence was collected from an adult who was a healthcare worker with PCR-confirmed SARS-CoV-2 infection or an uninfected control (not recorded which). The CDR3 bases are TGCAGTGCTTCCCTCCGGGGAACCTACGAGCAGTACTTC. Translated, it gives CSASLRGTYEQYF.